One sample yielded the 3 T cell receptor beta chains listed below, sequenced in a study of beta chain features in type 1 diabetes. Reverse transcribing all isolated RNA meant expressed TCRB transcripts were sequenced. Sequenced by immunoSEQ multiplex PCR; TCRdb stores in-frame clones only, minus some. The data show 38,000 or so clones, with around 60% seen just once and roughly 2% held by the top ten. The sequenced sample was Tregs from blood. The receptor source for this set is a woman aged 25-40 years in good health.

The chain links TRBV9 to TRBJ2-1; 7 bases map to TRBD1. Germline CDR1 reads SGDLS; CDR2 reads YYNGEE. This CDR3 region has 15 residues. Unmatched junction bases numbered 8, after V lost 4 bases and J lost 4 bases. DNA for the CDR3: TGTGCCAGCAGCCAGACCGCGGACAGGTACAATGAGCAGTTCTTC. It specifies CASSQTADRYNEQFF.

The rearrangement uses TRBV27 and TRBJ2-1, with 10 bases that match TRBD2. The CDR3 is 16 residues long. The germline V gene has CDR1 MNHEY and CDR2 SMNVEV (reference sequence). The J segment lost 4 bases and the V segment lost 7 bases, leaving 10 bases of the junction unmatched. The CDR3 is CASTLRTSGSYNEQFF. The DNA of the CDR3 is TGTGCCAGCACTCTCCGGACTAGCGGAAGTTACAATGAGCAGTTCTTC.

The chain joins TRBV28 to TRBJ2-1; 12 bases line up with TRBD2. The CDR3 is 15 residues long. With V trimmed by 4 bases and J by 4 bases, 2 bases remained unmatched. Germline V lookup: CDR1 MDHEN, CDR2 SYDVKM. Here the CDR3 DNA reads TGTGCCAGCAGTTCTAGCGGGAGGGGTTACAATGAGCAGTTCTTC. Its protein is CASSSSGRGYNEQFF.